This T cell receptor beta chain was sequenced during a study of CD8 T cells in ankylosing spondylitis. Libraries of TCR beta came from quantitative 5'-RACE with molecular barcodes. One entry per CDR3 protein results from TCRdb running MiXCR on the 5' RACE reads. The table records fewer than 500,000 distinct CDR3 sequences, 25% to 30% of them present only once. CDR1 is SGHTA, CDR2 FQGNSA, per germline. V was pared by 4 bases and J by 4 bases, with 8 bases between. There are 12 residues in the CDR3. This clonotype turned up a few times. The antigen is undetermined. The study, taken as a whole, reports: Fewer than 10 highly homologous variants formed a TCR beta motif that appeared characteristic of ankylosing spondylitis blood. The study looked at matched synovial fluid samples from ankylosing spondylitis patients. Disease-linked clones were reported to be significantly enriched there. Clones linked with disease were CD8+ and fairly uncommon in the peripheral blood. Several of the motif variants were reported before in synovial fluid and blood from reactive arthritis.

The sample was blood, either unsorted or a sorted T cell fraction (not recorded which). The rearrangement joins TRBV7-2 to TRBJ2-7; D not certain. This receptor was obtained from a male donor with ankylosing spondylitis. CDR3 DNA: TGTGCCAGCAGCTCCTACTTATACGAGCAGTACTTC. Its translation is CASSSYLYEQYF.